This T cell receptor (beta chain) came from a study of PD-L1 blockade in urothelial cancer. In the study overall: Patients with male sex and bladder-origin urothelial cancer accounted for about 85% of the roughly 30 enrolled.

The CDR3 spans 14 residues. From germline, CDR1 is ENHRY and CDR2 SYGVKD. Trimming took 6 bases from V and 1 from J; bases not matched to a gene: 1. TCRdb keeps only in-frame clones here, not all; method: immunoSEQ multiplex PCR. The sample consists of about 84,000 clones, 82% of them appearing once. This material consisted of PBMCs, taken around atezolizumab (anti-PD-L1) treatment. The sequence derives from a man between 65 and 79 years old with urothelial cancer. The gene calls are TRBV10-3 and TRBJ2-1, with TRBD2 matching over 9 bases. CDR3 residues: CAIRAGGSYNEQFF. CDR3 bases: TGTGCCATCAGAGCGGGGGGTTCCTACAATGAGCAGTTCTTC.